What follows is one T cell receptor beta chain and its context. Its antigen is undetermined. The germline gene is not matched at one end of the junction; a read error may be the cause. The repertoire was sequenced with immunoSEQ multiplex PCR; TCRdb's copy has only in-frame clones and lacks some. The sample includes roughly 190,000 clones, about 92% of them seen just once. These data are taken from a study of T cell responses to AZD1222 COVID-19 vaccine. The study, taken as a whole, reports: Repertoire sampling occurred only after the peak T cell response. Rises in breadth and depth of Spike-specific TCRs came after two AZD1222 doses.

This TCR derives from an adult in good health. The sample in question was peripheral blood, obtained on day 0 of AZD1222 vaccination.

CDR3 residues: CASSQDTGGEEFF. CDR3 DNA sequence: TGTGCCAGCTCACAAGACACAGGGGGTGAGGAGTTCTTC. V is TRBV18 and J is TRBJ2-1, with 8 nucleotides matching TRBD1. Germline V gene lookup returns CDR1 KGHSH and CDR2 LQKENI. The CDR3 spans 13 residues.